This record looks at one T cell receptor (beta chain) sequence and its context. One end of the junction is discordant with germline, which a read error may explain. Assay used: immunoSEQ multiplex PCR; TCRdb lists only in-frame clones, some missing. This sample has about 28,000 clones, with over 75% found just once. This entry comes from a study of blood T cell repertoires in COVID-19. The CDR3 contains 15 residues. CDR1 and CDR2 (germline): SSHAT, FNYEAQ (reference sequence). The receptor was isolated from a human donor in a cohort sampled during active COVID-19. The rearrangement joins TRBV7-7 to TRBJ2-5, with 7 bases aligning to TRBD2. The sample comprised peripheral blood. As DNA, the CDR3 is TGTGCTAGCAGCTTACTGGGGGGGGTGAAAGAGACCCAGTACTTC. Translation: CASSLLGGVKETQYF. Filled out from reference TRBV7-7 and TRBJ2-5, the complete variable domain reads GAGVSQSPRYKVTKRGQDVTLRCDPISSHATLYWYQQALGQGPEFLTYFNYEAQPDKSGLPSDRFSAERPEGSISTLTIQRTEQRDSAMYRCASSLLGGVKETQYFGPGTRLLVL.